Sequencing of this T cell receptor (beta chain) was carried out in a study of cytomegalovirus exposure and HLA in healthy donors. PCR involved 60 Vbeta and 13 Jbeta primers. Assay used: immunoSEQ multiplex PCR; TCRdb lists only in-frame clones, some missing. The sample includes roughly 120,000 clones, approximately 73% of them seen just once. Unmatched junction bases numbered 4, after V lost 4 bases and J lost 6 bases. CDR3 length equals 15 residues. The germline gives CDR1 SNHLY, CDR2 FYNNEI. This TCR derives from a man in his sixties in good health and CMV-seropositive. V usage is TRBV2 and J usage is TRBJ2-1; 12 nucleotides agree with TRBD2. What was sequenced was PBMCs. CDR3 residues: CASSARLAGVNEQFF. The CDR3 nucleotides are TGTGCCAGCAGTGCAAGACTAGCGGGGGTCAATGAGCAGTTCTTC.